The rows below give T cell receptor beta chains drawn from one sample of a study of T cell responses to AZD1222 COVID-19 vaccine. The protocol was immunoSEQ multiplex PCR, while the TCRdb copy is restricted to in-frame clones and leaves out a portion. The table shows roughly 270,000 clones, with almost 95% occurring only once. The sequencing used peripheral blood, collected 28 days after the second AZD1222 dose. The receptors here all came from an adult who received the AZD1222 COVID-19 vaccine. Each CDR3 is given with its conserved first and last residue. D genes are given only for firm matches.

D gene,V gene,J gene,CDR3 protein
NA,TRBV3-1/TRBV3-2,TRBJ2-2,CASSQWADGELFF
TRBD1,TRBV5-1,TRBJ2-1,CASSRTGANEQFF
NA,TRBV4-2,TRBJ2-7,CASSQSSGRPYEQYF
TRBD2,TRBV19,TRBJ2-7,CASSRGTSGVSYEQYF
TRBD2,TRBV18,TRBJ2-7,CASSPPGGSYEQYF
NA,TRBV7-2,TRBJ1-4,CASSFGGTNEKLFF
TRBD1,TRBV18,TRBJ1-5,CASSPGTGNQPQHF
NA,TRBV2,TRBJ1-5,CASSERTYNQPQHF
NA,TRBV19,TRBJ2-2,CATRQPTGELFF
NA,TRBV29-1,TRBJ2-1,CSAGDFEGGQFF
NA,TRBV9,TRBJ2-7,CASSVNGQHYEQYF
NA,TRBV7-2,TRBJ1-1,CASSLTPSMNTEAFF
NA,TRBV7-2,TRBJ1-3,CASSSGTADTIYF
TRBD1,TRBV7-9,TRBJ1-4,CASSLGRGRGGYNGEKLFF
NA,TRBV3-1/TRBV3-2,TRBJ1-1,CASSRTPGRGTEAFF
NA,TRBV3-1/TRBV3-2,TRBJ1-4,CASSQGAVTVNGKLFF
NA,TRBV6-7,TRBJ2-7,CASSYPRTEGKVEQYF
TRBD1,TRBV3-1/TRBV3-2,TRBJ2-2,CASSPRTGYRTGELFF
NA,TRBV5-1,TRBJ1-6,CASSLVGSQGNSPLHF
TRBD1,TRBV5-1,TRBJ2-7,CASSPVGTGAYEQYF
TRBD1,TRBV28,TRBJ2-7,CASSVGGTGGSYEQYF
NA,TRBV24-1,TRBJ2-5,CATSEAGLYQETQYF